The 2 T cell receptor beta chains below all came from one sample that was sequenced in a study of blood T cell repertoires in COVID-19. Profiled with immunoSEQ multiplex PCR; TCRdb holds only in-frame clones, not every one. The data hold about 170,000 clones, with over 90% observed a single time. Sequencing was carried out using peripheral blood. Receptor source: a man in his fifties with acute or convalescent COVID-19.

The rearrangement links TRBV7-2 to TRBJ1-4, with 7 bases lining up with TRBD1. The germline gives CDR1 SGHTA, CDR2 FQGNSA. The V segment lost 5 bases and the J segment 8 bases; nucleotides outside the gene matches: 14. CDR3 length: 16 amino acids. CDR3 sequence (DNA): TGTGCCAGCAGCAAGAATAGACAGGGTAGGGGGGAAAAACTGTTTTTT. Amino acids: CASSKNRQGRGEKLFF.

This chain connects TRBV28 to TRBJ1-3, with D tentatively TRBD1 (6 bases). The CDR3 loop spans 16 amino acids. Between the trimmed V and J ends, which lost 3 bases and 2 bases, there was a span of 14 bases. The germline CDR1 and CDR2 sequences are MDHEN and SYDVKM. CDR3 in DNA: TGTGCCAGCAGTTTGGTCACAGGGAGAGCTGGAAACACCATATATTTT. It translates to CASSLVTGRAGNTIYF.